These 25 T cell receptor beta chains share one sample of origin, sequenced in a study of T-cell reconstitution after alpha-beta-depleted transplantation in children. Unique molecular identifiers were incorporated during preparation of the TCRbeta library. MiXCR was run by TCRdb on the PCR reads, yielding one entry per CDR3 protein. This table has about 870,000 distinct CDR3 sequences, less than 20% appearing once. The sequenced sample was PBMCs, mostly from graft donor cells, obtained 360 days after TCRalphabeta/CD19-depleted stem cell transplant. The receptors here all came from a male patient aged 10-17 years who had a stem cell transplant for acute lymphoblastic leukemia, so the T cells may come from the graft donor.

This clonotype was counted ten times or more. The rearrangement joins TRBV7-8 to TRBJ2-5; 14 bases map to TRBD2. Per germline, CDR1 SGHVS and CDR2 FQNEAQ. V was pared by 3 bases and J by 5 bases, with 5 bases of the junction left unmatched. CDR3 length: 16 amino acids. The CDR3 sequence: CASSFRGLAGAETQYF. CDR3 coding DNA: TGTGCCAGCAGCTTTCGGGGACTAGCGGGAGCGGAGACCCAGTACTTC. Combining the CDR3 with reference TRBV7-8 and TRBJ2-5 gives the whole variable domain GAGVSQSPRYKVAKRGQDVALRCDPISGHVSLFWYQQALGQGPEFLTYFQNEAQLDKSGLPSDRFFAERPEGSVSTLKIQRTQQEDSAVYLCASSFRGLAGAETQYFGPGTRLLVL.

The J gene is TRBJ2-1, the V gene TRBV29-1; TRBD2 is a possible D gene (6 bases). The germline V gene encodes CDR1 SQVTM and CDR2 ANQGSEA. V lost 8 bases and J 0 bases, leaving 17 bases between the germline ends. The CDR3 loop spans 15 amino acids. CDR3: CSIVGSSDSYNEQFF. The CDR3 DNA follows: TGCAGCATTGTGGGATCTAGCGACTCCTACAATGAGCAGTTCTTC.

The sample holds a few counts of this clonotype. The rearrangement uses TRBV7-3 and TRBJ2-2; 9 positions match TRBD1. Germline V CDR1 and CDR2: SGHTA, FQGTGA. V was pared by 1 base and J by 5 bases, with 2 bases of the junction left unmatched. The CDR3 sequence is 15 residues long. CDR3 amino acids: CASSLRGTGTGELFF. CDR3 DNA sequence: TGTGCCAGCAGCTTAAGAGGGACAGGGACCGGGGAGCTGTTTTTT.

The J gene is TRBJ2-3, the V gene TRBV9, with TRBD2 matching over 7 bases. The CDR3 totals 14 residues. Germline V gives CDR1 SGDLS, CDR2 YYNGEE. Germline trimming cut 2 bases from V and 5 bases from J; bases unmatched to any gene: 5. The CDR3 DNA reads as TGTGCCAGCAGCGTCGAACCGGGAGGAGATACGCAGTATTTT. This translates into CASSVEPGGDTQYF.

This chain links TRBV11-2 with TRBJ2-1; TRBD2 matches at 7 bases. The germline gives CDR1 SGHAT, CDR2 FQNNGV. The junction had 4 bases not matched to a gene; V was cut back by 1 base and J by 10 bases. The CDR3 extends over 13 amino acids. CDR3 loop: CASSLAAGAEQFF. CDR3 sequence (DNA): TGTGCCAGCAGCTTAGCGGCGGGAGCAGAGCAGTTCTTC.

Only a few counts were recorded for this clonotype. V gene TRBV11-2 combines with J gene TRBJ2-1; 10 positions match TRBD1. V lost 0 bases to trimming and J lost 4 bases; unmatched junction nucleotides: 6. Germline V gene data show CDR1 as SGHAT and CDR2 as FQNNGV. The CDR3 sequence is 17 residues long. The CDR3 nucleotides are TGTGCCAGCAGCTTAGACGGGTGGGGACAGGGGTACAATGAGCAGTTCTTC. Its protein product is CASSLDGWGQGYNEQFF.

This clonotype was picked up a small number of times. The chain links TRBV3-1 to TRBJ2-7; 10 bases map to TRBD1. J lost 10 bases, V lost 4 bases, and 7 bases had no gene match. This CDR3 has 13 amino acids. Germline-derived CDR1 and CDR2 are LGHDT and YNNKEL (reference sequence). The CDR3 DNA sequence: TGTGCCAGCAGCCTCCGACAGGGGGCTACCCAGTACTTC. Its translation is CASSLRQGATQYF.

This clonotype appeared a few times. For the CDR3, the DNA is TGTGCCAGCAGCTCAAAAAAGGGGTACAATGAGCAGTTCTTC. It codes for CASSSKKGYNEQFF. This rearrangement joins TRBV5-5 to TRBJ2-1, with a tentative D call TRBD1 (5 bases). The germline V and J ends were trimmed by 3 bases and 4 bases, with 11 bases remaining between them. CDR3 size: 14 residues. From germline, CDR1 is SGHKS and CDR2 YYEKEE (reference sequence). The variable domain in full, completed from reference TRBV5-5 and TRBJ2-1, reads DAGVTQSPTHLIKTRGQQVTLRCSPISGHKSVSWYQQVLGQGPQFIFQYYEKEERGRGNFPDRFSARQFPNYSSELNVNALLLGDSALYLCASSSKKGYNEQFFGPGTRLTVL.

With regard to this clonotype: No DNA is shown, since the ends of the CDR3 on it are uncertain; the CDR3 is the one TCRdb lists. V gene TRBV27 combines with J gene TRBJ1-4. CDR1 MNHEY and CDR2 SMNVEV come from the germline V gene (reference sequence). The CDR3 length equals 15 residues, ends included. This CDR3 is CASSFLAAVNEKLFF.

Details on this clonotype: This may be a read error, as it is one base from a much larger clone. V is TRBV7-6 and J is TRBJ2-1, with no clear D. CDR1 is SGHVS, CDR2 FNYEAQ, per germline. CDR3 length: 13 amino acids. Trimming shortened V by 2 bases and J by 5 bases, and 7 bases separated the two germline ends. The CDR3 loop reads CASSLTADNEQFF. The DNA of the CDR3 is TGTGCCAGCAGCTTAACTGCCGACAATGAGCAGTTCTTC.

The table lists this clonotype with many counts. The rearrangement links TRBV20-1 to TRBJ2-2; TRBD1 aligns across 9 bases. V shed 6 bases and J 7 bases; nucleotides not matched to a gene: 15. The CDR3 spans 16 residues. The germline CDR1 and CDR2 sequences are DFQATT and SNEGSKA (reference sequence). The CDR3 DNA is TGCAGTGCAAAGCCAGGGGGACAGGGAGGGGACGGGGAGCTGTTTTTT. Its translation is CSAKPGGQGGDGELFF.

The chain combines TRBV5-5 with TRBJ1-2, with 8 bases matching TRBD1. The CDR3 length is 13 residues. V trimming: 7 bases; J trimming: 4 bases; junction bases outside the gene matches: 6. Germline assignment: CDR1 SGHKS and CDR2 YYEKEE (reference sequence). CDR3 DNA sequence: TGTGCCAGCGGTACGCAGGGGGCCTATGGCTACACCTTC. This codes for CASGTQGAYGYTF.

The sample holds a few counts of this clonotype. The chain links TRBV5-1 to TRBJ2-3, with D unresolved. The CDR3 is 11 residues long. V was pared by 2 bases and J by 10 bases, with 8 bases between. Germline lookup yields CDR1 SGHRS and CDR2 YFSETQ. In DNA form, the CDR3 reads TGCGCCAGCAGCTTCCTTACCGCGCAGTATTTT. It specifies CASSFLTAQYF. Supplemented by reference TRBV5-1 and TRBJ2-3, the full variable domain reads KAGVTQTPRYLIKTRGQQVTLSCSPISGHRSVSWYQQTPGQGLQFLFEYFSETQRNKGNFPGRFSGRQFSNSRSEMNVSTLELGDSALYLCASSFLTAQYFGPGTRLTVL.

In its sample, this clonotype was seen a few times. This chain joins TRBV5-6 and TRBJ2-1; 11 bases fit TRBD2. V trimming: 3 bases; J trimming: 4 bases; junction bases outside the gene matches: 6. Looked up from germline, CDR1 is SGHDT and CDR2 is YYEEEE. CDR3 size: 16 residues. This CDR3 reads CASSSRTSGLYNEQFF. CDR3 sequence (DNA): TGTGCCAGCAGCTCCCGGACTAGCGGGCTGTACAATGAGCAGTTCTTC.

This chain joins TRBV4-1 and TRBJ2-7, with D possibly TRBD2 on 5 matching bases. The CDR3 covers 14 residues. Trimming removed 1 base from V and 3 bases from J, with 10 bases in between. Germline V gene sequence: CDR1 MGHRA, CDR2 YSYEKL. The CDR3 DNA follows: TGCGCCAGCAGCCAAGTTACGGGGATCTACGAGCAGTACTTC. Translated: CASSQVTGIYEQYF.

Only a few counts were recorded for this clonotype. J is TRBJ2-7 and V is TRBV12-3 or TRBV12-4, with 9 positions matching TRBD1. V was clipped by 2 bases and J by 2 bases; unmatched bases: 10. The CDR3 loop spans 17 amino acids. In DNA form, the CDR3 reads TGTGCCAGCAGTTTAAAATTCGGGACAGGGTTGCCCTACGAGCAGTACTTC. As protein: CASSLKFGTGLPYEQYF.

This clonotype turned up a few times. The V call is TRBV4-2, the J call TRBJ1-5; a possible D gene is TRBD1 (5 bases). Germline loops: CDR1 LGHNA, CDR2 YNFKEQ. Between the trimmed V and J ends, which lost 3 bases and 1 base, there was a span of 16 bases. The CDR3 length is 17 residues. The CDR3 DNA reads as TGTGCCAGCAGCCACGGAACCGGGACGGGGAGCAATCAGCCCCAGCATTTT. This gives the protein CASSHGTGTGSNQPQHF.

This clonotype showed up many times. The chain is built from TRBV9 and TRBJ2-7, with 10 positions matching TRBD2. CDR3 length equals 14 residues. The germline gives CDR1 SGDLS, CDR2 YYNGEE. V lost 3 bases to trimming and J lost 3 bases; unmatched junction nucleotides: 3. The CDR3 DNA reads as TGTGCCAGCAGCGGGACTAGCGGATTCTACGAGCAGTACTTC. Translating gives CASSGTSGFYEQYF.

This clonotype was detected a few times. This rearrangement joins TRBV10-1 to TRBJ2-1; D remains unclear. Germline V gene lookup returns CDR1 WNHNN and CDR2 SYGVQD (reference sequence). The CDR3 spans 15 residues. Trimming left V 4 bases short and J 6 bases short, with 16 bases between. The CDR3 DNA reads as TGCGCCAGCAGTGGGCGGCTTCCTGGCGGCAATGAGCAGTTCTTC. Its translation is CASSGRLPGGNEQFF.

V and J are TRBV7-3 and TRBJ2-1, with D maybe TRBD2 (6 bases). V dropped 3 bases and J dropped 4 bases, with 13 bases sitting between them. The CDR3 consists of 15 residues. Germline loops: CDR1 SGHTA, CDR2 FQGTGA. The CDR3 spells CASSFDREMYNEQFF. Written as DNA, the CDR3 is TGTGCCAGCAGCTTTGATCGGGAGATGTACAATGAGCAGTTCTTC. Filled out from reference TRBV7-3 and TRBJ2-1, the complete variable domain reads GAGVSQTPSNKVTEKGKYVELRCDPISGHTALYWYRQSLGQGPEFLIYFQGTGAADDSGLPNDRFFAVRPEGSVSTLKIQRTERGDSAVYLCASSFDREMYNEQFFGPGTRLTVL.

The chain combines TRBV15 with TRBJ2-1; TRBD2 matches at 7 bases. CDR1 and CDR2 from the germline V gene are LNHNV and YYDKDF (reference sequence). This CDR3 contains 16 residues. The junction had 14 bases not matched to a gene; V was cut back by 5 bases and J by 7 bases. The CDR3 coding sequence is TGTGCCACCAGCCCTGGGGCATCGGGAGGAGGGAATGAGCAGTTCTTC. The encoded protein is CATSPGASGGGNEQFF.

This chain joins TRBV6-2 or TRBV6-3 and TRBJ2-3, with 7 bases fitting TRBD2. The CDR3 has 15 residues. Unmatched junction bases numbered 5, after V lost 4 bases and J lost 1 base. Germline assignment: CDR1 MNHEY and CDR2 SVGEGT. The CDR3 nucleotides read TGTGCCAGCAGTTTTCCGGGAGGCGGCACAGATACGCAGTATTTT. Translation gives CASSFPGGGTDTQYF.

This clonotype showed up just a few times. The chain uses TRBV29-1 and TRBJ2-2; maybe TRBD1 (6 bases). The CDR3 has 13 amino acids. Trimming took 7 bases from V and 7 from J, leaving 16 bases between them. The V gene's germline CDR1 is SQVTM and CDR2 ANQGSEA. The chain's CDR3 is CSGSHRVDGELFF. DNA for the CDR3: TGCAGCGGATCCCACAGGGTGGACGGGGAGCTGTTTTTT.

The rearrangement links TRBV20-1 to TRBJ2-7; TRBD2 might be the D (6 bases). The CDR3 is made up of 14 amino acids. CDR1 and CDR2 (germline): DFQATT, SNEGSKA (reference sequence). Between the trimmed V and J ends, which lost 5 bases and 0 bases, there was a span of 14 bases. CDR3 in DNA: TGCAGTGCTTCCTCGGACTACAGCTCCTACGAGCAGTACTTC. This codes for CSASSDYSSYEQYF.

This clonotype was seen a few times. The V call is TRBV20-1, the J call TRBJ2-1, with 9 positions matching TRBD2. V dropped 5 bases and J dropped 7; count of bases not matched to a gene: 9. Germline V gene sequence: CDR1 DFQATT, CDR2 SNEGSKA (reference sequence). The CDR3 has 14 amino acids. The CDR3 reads CSAYSGSEGNEQFF. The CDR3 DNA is TGCAGTGCTTATAGCGGGAGCGAGGGGAATGAGCAGTTCTTC.